This T cell receptor beta chain was sequenced for a study of shared clonotypes between healthy human individuals. Produced via immunoSEQ multiplex PCR; TCRdb's table is partial and in-frame only. The sample has some 2,000,000 clones, 95% seen once. The CDR3 has 17 amino acids. The germline V gene has CDR1 KGHSH and CDR2 LQKENI. Trimming stripped 6 bases from V and 4 bases from J, with 19 bases between. The rearrangement links TRBV18 to TRBJ1-6; D possibly corresponds to TRBD1 (5 bases). The receptor's source is a man aged 18-30 years in good health. The sequenced sample consisted of naive CD4+ T cells sorted from blood. Subset described: CD45RA+ positively selected. The CDR3 coding sequence is TGTGCCAGCTCCCTGGACGGGGGTTCCCTATATAATTCACCCCTCCACTTT. Translated, it gives CASSLDGGSLYNSPLHF.